This TCR beta chain came from a study of T-cell reconstitution after alpha-beta-depleted transplantation in children. The study, taken as a whole, reports: Approximately two months post-transplant, alpha-beta T cells reportedly originated from several hundred expanded graft clones.

The TCRbeta library incorporated unique molecular identifiers. A single record per CDR3 protein comes from TCRdb applying MiXCR to the PCR reads. Of about 260,000 distinct CDR3 sequences in the sample, more than 9% are singletons; the top ten hold about 20%. A word on this clonotype: What it binds is not known.

Between the trimmed V and J ends, which lost 2 bases and 7 bases, there was a span of 24 bases. Germline CDR1 reads KGHSH; CDR2 reads LQKENI. The CDR3 spans 18 residues. The sequence was obtained from a male patient between 2 and 15 years old who had a stem cell transplant for chronic granulomatous disease, so the T cells may come from the graft donor. This rearrangement joins TRBV18 to TRBJ2-1; TRBD1 might be the D (6 bases). The sequencing here drew on peripheral blood, taken 180 days after TCRalphabeta/CD19-depleted stem cell transplant. CDR3 residues: CASSPITRRTVKENEQFF. CDR3 bases: TGTGCCAGCTCACCAATAACCCGTCGGACAGTCAAGGAGAATGAGCAGTTCTTC.